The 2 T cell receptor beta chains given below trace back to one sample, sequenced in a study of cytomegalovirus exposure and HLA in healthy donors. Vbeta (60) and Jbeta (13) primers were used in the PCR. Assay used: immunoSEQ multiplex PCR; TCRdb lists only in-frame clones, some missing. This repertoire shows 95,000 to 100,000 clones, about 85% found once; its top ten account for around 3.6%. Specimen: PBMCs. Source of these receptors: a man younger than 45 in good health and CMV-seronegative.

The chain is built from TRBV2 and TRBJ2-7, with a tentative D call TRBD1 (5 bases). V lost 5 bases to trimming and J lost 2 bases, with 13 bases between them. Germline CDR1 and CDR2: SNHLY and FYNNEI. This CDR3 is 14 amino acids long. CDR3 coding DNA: TGTGCCAGCAGTTACTCAGGGTCCACCTACGAGCAGTACTTC. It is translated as CASSYSGSTYEQYF.

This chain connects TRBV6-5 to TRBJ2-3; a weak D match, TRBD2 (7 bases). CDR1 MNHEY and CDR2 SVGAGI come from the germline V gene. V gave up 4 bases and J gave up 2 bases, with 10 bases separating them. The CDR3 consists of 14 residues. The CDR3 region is CASSWGGPTDTQYF. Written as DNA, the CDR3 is TGTGCCAGCAGTTGGGGGGGCCCCACAGATACGCAGTATTTT.